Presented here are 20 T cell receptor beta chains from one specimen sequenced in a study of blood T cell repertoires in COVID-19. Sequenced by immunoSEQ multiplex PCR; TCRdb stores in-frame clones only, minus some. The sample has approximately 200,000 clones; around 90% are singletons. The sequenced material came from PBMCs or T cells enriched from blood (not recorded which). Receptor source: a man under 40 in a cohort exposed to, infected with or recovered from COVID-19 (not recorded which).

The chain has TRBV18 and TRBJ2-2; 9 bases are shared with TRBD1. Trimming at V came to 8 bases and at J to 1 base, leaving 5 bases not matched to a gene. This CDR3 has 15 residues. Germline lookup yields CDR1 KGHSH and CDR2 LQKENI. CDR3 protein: CASAETGGNTGELFF. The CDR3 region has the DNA TGTGCCAGCGCAGAGACAGGGGGGAACACCGGGGAGCTGTTTTTT.

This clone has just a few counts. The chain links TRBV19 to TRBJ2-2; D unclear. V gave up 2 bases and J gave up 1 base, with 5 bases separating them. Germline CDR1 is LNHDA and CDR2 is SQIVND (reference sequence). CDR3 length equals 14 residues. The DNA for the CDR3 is TGTGCCAGTAGTATACCACAGAACACCGGGGAGCTGTTTTTT. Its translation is CASSIPQNTGELFF.

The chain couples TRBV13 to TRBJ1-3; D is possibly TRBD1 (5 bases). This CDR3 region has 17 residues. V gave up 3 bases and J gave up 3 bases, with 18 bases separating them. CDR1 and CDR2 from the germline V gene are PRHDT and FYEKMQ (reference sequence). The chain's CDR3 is CASSFRTLWNGGNTIYF. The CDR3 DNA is TGTGCCAGCAGCTTCCGGACACTCTGGAACGGTGGAAACACCATATATTTT.

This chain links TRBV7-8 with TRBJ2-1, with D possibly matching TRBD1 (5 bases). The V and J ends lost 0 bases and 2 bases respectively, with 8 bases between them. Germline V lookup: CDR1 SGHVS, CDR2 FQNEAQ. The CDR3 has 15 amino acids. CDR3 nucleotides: TGTGCCAGCAGCTTAGCGCAGGGCGCCTACAATGAGCAGTTCTTC. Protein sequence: CASSLAQGAYNEQFF.

The CDR3 here is CASSLTSHDRVGDGYTF. CDR3 bases: TGTGCCAGCAGTTTAACATCACATGACAGGGTAGGAGATGGCTACACCTTC. This chain joins TRBV27 and TRBJ1-2, with TRBD1 matching over 7 bases. The CDR3 length is 17 residues. V dropped 2 bases and J dropped 6; count of bases not matched to a gene: 15. CDR1 and CDR2 (germline): MNHEY, SMNVEV (reference sequence).

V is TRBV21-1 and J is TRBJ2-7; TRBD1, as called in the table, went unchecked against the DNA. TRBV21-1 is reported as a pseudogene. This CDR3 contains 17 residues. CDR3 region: CASSKETPGQGLYEQYF. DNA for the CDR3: TGTGCCAGCAGCAAGGAAACTCCGGGACAGGGGCTCTACGAGCAGTACTTC.

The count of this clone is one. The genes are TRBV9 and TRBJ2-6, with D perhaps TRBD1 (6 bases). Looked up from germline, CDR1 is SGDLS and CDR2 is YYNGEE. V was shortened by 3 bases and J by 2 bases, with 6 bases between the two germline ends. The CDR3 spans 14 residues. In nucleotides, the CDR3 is TGTGCCAGCAGCGACAGGGCTGGGGCCAACGTCCTGACTTTC. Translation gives CASSDRAGANVLTF. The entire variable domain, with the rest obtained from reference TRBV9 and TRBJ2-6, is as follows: DSGVTQTPKHLITATGQRVTLRCSPRSGDLSVYWYQQSLDQGLQFLIQYYNGEERAKGNILERFSAQQFPDLHSELNLSSLELGDSALYFCASSDRAGANVLTFGAGSRLTVL.

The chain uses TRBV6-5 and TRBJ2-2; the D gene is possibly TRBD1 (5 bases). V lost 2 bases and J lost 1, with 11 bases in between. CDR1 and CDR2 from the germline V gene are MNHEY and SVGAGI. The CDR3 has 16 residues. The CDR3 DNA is TGTGCCAGCAGTTACGTGGGGCGTCGGAACACCGGGGAGCTGTTTTTT. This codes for CASSYVGRRNTGELFF.

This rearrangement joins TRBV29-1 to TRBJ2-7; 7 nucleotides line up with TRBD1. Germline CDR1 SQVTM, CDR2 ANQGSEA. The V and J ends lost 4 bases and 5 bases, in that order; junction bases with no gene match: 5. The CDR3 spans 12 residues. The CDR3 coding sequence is TGCAGCGTTGCGACAGGGACGAACGAGCAGTACTTC. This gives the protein CSVATGTNEQYF.

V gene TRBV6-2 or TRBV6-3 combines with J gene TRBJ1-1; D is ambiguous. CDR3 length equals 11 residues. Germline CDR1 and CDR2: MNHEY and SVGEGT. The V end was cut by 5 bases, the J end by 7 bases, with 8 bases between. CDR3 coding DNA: TGTGCCAGCAGTCTAAGAAGTGAAGCTTTCTTT. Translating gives CASSLRSEAFF.

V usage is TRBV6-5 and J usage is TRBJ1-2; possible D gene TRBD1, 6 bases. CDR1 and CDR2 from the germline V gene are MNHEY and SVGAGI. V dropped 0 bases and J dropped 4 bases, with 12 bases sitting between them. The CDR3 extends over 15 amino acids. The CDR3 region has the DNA TGTGCCAGCAGTTACTCCCAGGGGCCTGGCTATGGCTACACCTTC. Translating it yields CASSYSQGPGYGYTF.

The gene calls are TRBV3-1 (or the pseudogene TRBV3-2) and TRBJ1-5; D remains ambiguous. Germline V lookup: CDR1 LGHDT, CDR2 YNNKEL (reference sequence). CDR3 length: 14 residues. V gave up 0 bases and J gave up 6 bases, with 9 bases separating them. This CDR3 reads CASSQDLAVQPQHF. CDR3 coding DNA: TGTGCCAGCAGCCAAGATTTGGCGGTTCAGCCCCAGCATTTT.

The CDR3 sequence is CASSPHGQTNTEAFF. The CDR3 region has the DNA TGTGCCAGCAGCCCCCATGGACAGACGAACACTGAAGCTTTCTTT. The chain uses TRBV3-1 (or the pseudogene TRBV3-2) and TRBJ1-1; D might be TRBD1 (6 bases). This CDR3 has 15 residues. The germline V gene has CDR1 LGHDT and CDR2 YNNKEL (reference sequence). V was trimmed by 4 bases and J by 1 base, leaving 13 bases between them.

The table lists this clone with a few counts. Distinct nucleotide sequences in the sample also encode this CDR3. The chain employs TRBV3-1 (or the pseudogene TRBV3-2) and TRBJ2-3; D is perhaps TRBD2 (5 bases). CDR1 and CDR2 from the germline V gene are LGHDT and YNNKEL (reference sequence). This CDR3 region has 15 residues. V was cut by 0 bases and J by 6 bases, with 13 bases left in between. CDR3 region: CASSQDRRRGDTQYF. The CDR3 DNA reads TGTGCCAGCAGCCAAGATCGACGGAGAGGGGATACGCAGTATTTT.

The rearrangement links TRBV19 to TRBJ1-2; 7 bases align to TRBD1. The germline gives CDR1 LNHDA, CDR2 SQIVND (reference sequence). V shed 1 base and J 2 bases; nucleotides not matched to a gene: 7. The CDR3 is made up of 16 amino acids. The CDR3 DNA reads TGTGCCAGTAGTATAGCGGCAGGGGGAAAGAACTATGGCTACACCTTC. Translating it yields CASSIAAGGKNYGYTF.

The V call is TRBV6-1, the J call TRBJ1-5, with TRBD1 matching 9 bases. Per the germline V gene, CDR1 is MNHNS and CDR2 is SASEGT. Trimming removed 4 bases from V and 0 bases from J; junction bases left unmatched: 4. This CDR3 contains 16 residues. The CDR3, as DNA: TGTGCCAGCAGTGGGGGACAGGGAGTTAGCAATCAGCCCCAGCATTTT. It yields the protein CASSGGQGVSNQPQHF.

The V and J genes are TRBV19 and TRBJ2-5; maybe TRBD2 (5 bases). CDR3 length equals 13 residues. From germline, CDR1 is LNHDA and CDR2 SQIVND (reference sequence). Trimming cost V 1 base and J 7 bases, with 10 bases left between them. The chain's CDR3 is CASSIALGGTQYF. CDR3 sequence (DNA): TGTGCCAGTAGTATAGCGCTCGGAGGGACCCAGTACTTC.

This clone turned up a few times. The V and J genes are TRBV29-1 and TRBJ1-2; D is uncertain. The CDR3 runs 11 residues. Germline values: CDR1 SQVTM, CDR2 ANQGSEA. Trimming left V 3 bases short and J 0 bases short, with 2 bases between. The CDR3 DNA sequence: TGCAGCGTTGACACTAACTATGGCTACACCTTC. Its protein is CSVDTNYGYTF.

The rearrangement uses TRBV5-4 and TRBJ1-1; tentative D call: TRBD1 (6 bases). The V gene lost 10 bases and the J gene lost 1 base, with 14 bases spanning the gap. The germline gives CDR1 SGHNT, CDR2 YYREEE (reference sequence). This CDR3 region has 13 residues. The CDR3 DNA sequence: TGTGCCCAAGGGCGGGGGGCGAACACTGAAGCTTTCTTT. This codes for CAQGRGANTEAFF.

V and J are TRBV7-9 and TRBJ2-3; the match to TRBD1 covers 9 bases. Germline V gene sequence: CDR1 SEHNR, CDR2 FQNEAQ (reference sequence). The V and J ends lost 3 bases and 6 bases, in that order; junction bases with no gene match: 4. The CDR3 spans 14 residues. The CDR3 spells CASSLGDRVDTQYF. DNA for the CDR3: TGTGCCAGCAGCTTGGGGGACAGGGTTGATACGCAGTATTTT.